This TCR beta chain was sequenced during a study of PD-1 blockade in classical Hodgkin lymphoma. To note about this clone: No antigen is known for it.

Trimming took off 1 base at V and 6 bases at J, with 10 bases between the two ends. In germline, CDR1 is MNHNS, CDR2 SASEGT. This CDR3 region has 14 residues. General study points: TCR diversity at baseline was reported to be reduced in newly diagnosed patients relative to healthy donors. It was among complete responders that baseline diversity resembled that of newly diagnosed patients.

All the patients suffered relapse after autologous stem cell transplantation, and brentuximab vedotin exposure differed. Clones were read by immunoSEQ multiplex PCR, and TCRdb kept only the in-frame ones, dropping some. The sample holds about 36,000 clones; roughly two thirds are singletons and the top ten take 14%. This TCR was sampled from a human donor with classical Hodgkin lymphoma. This chain links TRBV6-1 with TRBJ2-1; perhaps TRBD2 as D (6 bases). The material sequenced was peripheral blood mononuclear cells (PBMCs), taken before the second cycle of nivolumab. CDR3 amino acids: CASSEERVGNEQFF. DNA for the CDR3: TGTGCCAGCAGTGAAGAGCGGGTAGGCAATGAGCAGTTCTTC.